This T cell receptor beta chain was recorded in a study of T cell repertoires in aging, cancer and after chemotherapy. About the research overall: Paired samples before and after chemotherapy came from chronic lymphocytic leukemia patients on fludarabine- or bendamustine-based regimens.

Multiplex touch-down PCR with TRB-A/B primers amplified rearranged V-D-J TRB sequences. TCRdb recomputed calls from the multiplex PCR reads with MiXCR, one row per CDR3 protein. The table includes about 1,400 distinct CDR3 sequences, more than 45% detected once. The template was genomic DNA from peripheral blood, not RNA. Study-level findings and limits: Age-matched healthy donors had significantly more diverse, less clonal blood TCR repertoires than untreated cancer patients.

Trimming removed 1 base at V and 7 bases at J, with 23 bases between. Germline CDR1 is GTSNPN and CDR2 is SVGIG (reference sequence). The CDR3 has 16 amino acids. This clonotype occurred a few times. Its antigen is unidentified. The source material was blood. This chain links TRBV30 with TRBJ2-7, with D perhaps assigned TRBD1 or TRBD2 (5 bases each). This sequence was found in a human donor with a blood cancer. CDR3 DNA sequence: TGTGCCTGGAGTGCCCCCCCCATGGGACCTCGGAAGGAGCAGTACTTC. Residues: CAWSAPPMGPRKEQYF.